This entry lists 5 T cell receptor beta chains sequenced from one sample in a study of T cells in Graves' hyperthyroidism and ophthalmopathy. Template material for amplifying TCR beta CDR3 regions consisted of RNA transcripts. During a first-round RT-PCR of the TCR CDR3, the HTBI primer set was used. Each CDR3 protein gets one entry after TCRdb re-called the multiplex PCR reads with MiXCR. Of more than 500,000 distinct CDR3 sequences listed, 13% to 15% were seen once; the top ten hold around 13%. Sequencing was carried out using blood. These receptors were obtained from a woman between 35 and 50 years old with Graves' hyperthyroidism.

This clonotype showed up just a few times. The chain joins TRBV19 to TRBJ1-5; D is undetermined. The CDR3 runs to 16 residues. CDR1 is LNHDA, CDR2 SQIVND, per germline (reference sequence). The V and J ends lost 3 bases and 1 base respectively, with 13 bases between them. The CDR3, as DNA: TGTGCCAGTAGTATCGAAGGAATGGTGAGCAATCAGCCCCAGCATTTT. Protein sequence: CASSIEGMVSNQPQHF.

This chain uses TRBV2 with TRBJ2-5; 13 bases fit TRBD2. CDR1 and CDR2 from the germline V gene are SNHLY and FYNNEI. The CDR3 is 17 amino acids. Unmatched junction bases numbered 15, after V lost 1 base and J lost 13 bases. The CDR3, as DNA: TGTGCCAGCAGTGAAGGCTTACTAGCGGGAGGGCCCGAATTGGCGTACTTC. Encoded protein: CASSEGLLAGGPELAYF.

This clonotype occurred many times. The chain recombines TRBV7-9 with TRBJ2-2; D assignment may be TRBD1 or TRBD2 (5 bases each). CDR1 and CDR2 (germline): SEHNR, FQNEAQ (reference sequence). The CDR3 contains 16 residues. V was pared by 6 bases and J by 1 base, with 15 bases between. The CDR3 reads CASRPAGAGNTGELFF. The DNA for the CDR3 is TGTGCCAGCAGACCCGCTGGGGCGGGGAACACCGGGGAGCTGTTTTTT. Full variable domain (remainder filled in from reference TRBV7-9 and TRBJ2-2): DTGVSQNPRHKITKRGQNVTFRCDPISEHNRLYWYRQTLGQGPEFLTYFQNEAQLEKSRLLSDRFSAERPKGSFSTLEIQRTEQGDSAMYLCASRPAGAGNTGELFFGEGSRLTVL.

The rearrangement joins TRBV9 to TRBJ2-3, with TRBD2 identical over 10 bases. The CDR3 loop spans 16 amino acids. Germline V gives CDR1 SGDLS, CDR2 YYNGEE. The V and J ends lost 2 bases and 4 bases, in that order; junction bases with no gene match: 7. CDR3 sequence: CASSVSGRAEADTQYF. The CDR3 DNA reads TGTGCCAGCAGCGTCAGCGGGAGGGCCGAAGCAGATACGCAGTATTTT.

This clonotype showed up many times. V gene TRBV20-1 combines with J gene TRBJ2-7, with 14 bases matching TRBD2. From germline, CDR1 is DFQATT and CDR2 SNEGSKA (reference sequence). There are 16 residues in the CDR3. The V and J ends lost 3 bases and 0 bases, in that order; junction bases with no gene match: 4. The CDR3 sequence: CSASGLAGGFSYEQYF. In nucleotides, the CDR3 is TGCAGTGCTAGCGGACTAGCGGGAGGTTTCTCCTACGAGCAGTACTTC.